Following are 9 T cell receptor beta chains from one sample sequenced in a study of blood T cell repertoires in COVID-19. TCRdb's table, derived via immunoSEQ multiplex PCR, lists solely in-frame clones and lacks some. The repertoire includes about 140,000 clones, 85% to 90% of them detected once, and approximately 9.9% sits in the top ten. Input material: peripheral blood. These receptors all come from an elderly woman with acute or convalescent COVID-19.

The chain is built from TRBV2 and TRBJ1-2; the match to TRBD1 covers 9 bases. CDR1 SNHLY and CDR2 FYNNEI come from the germline V gene. The trim removed 8 bases at V and 4 bases at J, leaving 8 bases unmatched. The CDR3 extends over 14 amino acids. CDR3 nucleotides: TGTGCCAGCCTCTCCCAGACAGGGGGCTATGGCTACACCTTC. Translated, it gives CASLSQTGGYGYTF.

This rearrangement joins TRBV5-1 to TRBJ2-5; 8 bases fit TRBD2. This CDR3 comprises 15 residues. The germline V gene encodes CDR1 SGHRS and CDR2 YFSETQ. J gave up 4 bases and V 1 base, and 6 bases lay outside the gene matches. DNA of the CDR3: TGCGCCAGCAGCTTGTCGATAGCGGGGTCAGAGACCCAGTACTTC. This translates into CASSLSIAGSETQYF.

The chain joins TRBV30 to TRBJ2-5; no clear D. The germline CDR1 and CDR2 sequences are GTSNPN and SVGIG (reference sequence). The CDR3 is 12 amino acids. Trimming took 1 base from V and 5 from J, leaving 8 bases between them. The CDR3 DNA follows: TGTGCCTGGAGTGATCAACGGGAGACCCAGTACTTC. Its translation is CAWSDQRETQYF.

The chain recombines TRBV5-8 with TRBJ1-4; a possible D gene is TRBD1 (6 bases). V dropped 0 bases and J dropped 13 bases, with 16 bases sitting between them. CDR3 length equals 14 residues. Germline V gives CDR1 SGHTS, CDR2 YDEGEE. This CDR3 is CASSLDTGLVGLFF. The CDR3 nucleotides are TGTGCCAGCAGCTTGGACACAGGGCTCGTCGGACTGTTTTTT.

The CDR3, as DNA: TGCGCCAGCAGCTCCCAGCAGGGATCAACTAATGAAAAACTGTTTTTT. Translating gives CASSSQQGSTNEKLFF. This chain connects TRBV5-1 to TRBJ1-4, with D perhaps TRBD1 (5 bases). This CDR3 spans 16 amino acids. Trimming removed 3 bases from V and 0 bases from J, with 12 bases in between. Germline CDR1 SGHRS, CDR2 YFSETQ.

In this sample, this clone turned up once. The chain combines TRBV4-3 with TRBJ2-7; D possibly corresponds to TRBD2 (7 bases). The CDR3 is 15 residues long. Trimming removed 3 bases at V and 2 bases at J, with 14 bases between. CDR1 is LGHNA and CDR2 is YSLEER in the germline V gene. In DNA, the CDR3 is TGCGCCAGCAGCCAGAGGGGGGGGGAGACCTACGAGCAGTACTTC. This translates into CASSQRGGETYEQYF.

The V gene is TRBV2, the J gene TRBJ1-1, with D perhaps matching TRBD1 (6 bases). CDR3 length equals 14 residues. Trimming removed 6 bases at V and 7 bases at J, with 18 bases between. The germline CDR1 and CDR2 sequences are SNHLY and FYNNEI. In nucleotides, the CDR3 is TGTGCCAGCAGCCGGGACAAAGCTGTGGGTGAAGCTTTCTTT. The encoded protein is CASSRDKAVGEAFF.

The V call is TRBV29-1, the J call TRBJ2-7; D is unresolved. The CDR3 consists of 13 residues. Germline V gene lookup returns CDR1 SQVTM and CDR2 ANQGSEA. The germline V and J ends were trimmed by 5 bases and 4 bases, with 15 bases remaining between them. This chain's CDR3 is CSVQVPATYEQYF. In nucleotides, the CDR3 is TGCAGCGTTCAGGTGCCAGCCACTTACGAGCAGTACTTC.

The V call is TRBV5-1, the J call TRBJ1-1; possibly TRBD1 for D (5 bases). Germline CDR1 and CDR2: SGHRS and YFSETQ. The CDR3 contains 13 residues. The V and J ends lost 0 bases and 5 bases respectively, with 8 bases between them. The CDR3 sequence: CASSLDQGTEAFF. CDR3 nucleotides: TGCGCCAGCAGCTTGGATCAGGGAACTGAAGCTTTCTTT. Looking up the rest from reference TRBV5-1 and TRBJ1-1 gives the full variable domain: KAGVTQTPRYLIKTRGQQVTLSCSPISGHRSVSWYQQTPGQGLQFLFEYFSETQRNKGNFPGRFSGRQFSNSRSEMNVSTLELGDSALYLCASSLDQGTEAFFGQGTRLTVV.